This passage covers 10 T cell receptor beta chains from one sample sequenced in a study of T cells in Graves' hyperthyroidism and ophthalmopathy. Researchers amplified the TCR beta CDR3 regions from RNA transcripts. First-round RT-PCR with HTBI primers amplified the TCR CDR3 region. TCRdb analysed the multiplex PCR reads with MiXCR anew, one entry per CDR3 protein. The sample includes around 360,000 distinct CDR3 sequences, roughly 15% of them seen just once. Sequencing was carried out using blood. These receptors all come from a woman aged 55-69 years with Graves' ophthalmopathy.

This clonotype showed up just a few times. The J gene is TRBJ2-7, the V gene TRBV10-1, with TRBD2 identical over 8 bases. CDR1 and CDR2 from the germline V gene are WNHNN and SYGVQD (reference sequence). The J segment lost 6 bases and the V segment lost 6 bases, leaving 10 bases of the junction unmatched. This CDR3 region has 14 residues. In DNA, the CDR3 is TGCGCCAGCAGACCGGGACTAGGGTTCTGCGAGCAGTACTTC. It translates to CASRPGLGFCEQYF.

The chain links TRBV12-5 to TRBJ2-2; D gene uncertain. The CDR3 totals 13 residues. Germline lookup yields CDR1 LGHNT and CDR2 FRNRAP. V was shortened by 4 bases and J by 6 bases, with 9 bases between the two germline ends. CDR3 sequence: CASGSRGSGELFF. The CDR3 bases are TGTGCTAGTGGTTCCCGCGGTTCCGGGGAGCTGTTTTTT.

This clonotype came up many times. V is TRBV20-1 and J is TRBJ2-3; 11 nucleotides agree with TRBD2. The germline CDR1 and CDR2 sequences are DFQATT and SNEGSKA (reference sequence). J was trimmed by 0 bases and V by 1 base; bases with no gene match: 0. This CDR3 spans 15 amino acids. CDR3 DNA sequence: TGCAGTGCTAGAGGGACTAGCGGGAGCACAGATACGCAGTATTTT. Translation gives CSARGTSGSTDTQYF.

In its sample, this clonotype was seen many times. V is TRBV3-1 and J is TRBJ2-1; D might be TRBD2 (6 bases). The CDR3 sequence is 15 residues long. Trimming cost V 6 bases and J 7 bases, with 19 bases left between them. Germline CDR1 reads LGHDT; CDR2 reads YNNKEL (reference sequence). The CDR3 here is CASSFGGHYENEQFF. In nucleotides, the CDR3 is TGTGCCAGCAGTTTTGGAGGGCACTATGAGAATGAGCAGTTCTTC.

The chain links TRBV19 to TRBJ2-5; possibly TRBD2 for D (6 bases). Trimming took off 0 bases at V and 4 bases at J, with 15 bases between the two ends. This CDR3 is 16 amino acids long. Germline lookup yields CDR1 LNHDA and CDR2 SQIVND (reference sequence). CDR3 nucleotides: TGTGCCAGTAGTATAGAGGGCGGGATCGGGGGAGAGACCCAGTACTTC. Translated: CASSIEGGIGGETQYF.

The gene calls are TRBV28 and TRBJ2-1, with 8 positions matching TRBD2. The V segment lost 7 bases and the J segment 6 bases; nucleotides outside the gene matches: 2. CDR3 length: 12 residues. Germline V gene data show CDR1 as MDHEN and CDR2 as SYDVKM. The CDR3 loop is CASITSGNEQFF. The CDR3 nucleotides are TGTGCCAGCATCACTAGCGGCAATGAGCAGTTCTTC. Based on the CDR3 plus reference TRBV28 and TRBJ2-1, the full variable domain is DVKVTQSSRYLVKRTGEKVFLECVQDMDHENMFWYRQDPGLGLRLIYFSYDVKMKEKGDIPEGYSVSREKKERFSLILESASTNQTSMYLCASITSGNEQFFGPGTRLTVL.

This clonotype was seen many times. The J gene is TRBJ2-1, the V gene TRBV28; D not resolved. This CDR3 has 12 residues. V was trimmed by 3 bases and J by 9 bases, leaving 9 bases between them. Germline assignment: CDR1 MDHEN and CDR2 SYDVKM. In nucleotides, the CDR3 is TGTGCCAGCAGTTTGACGTTATTTGAGCAGTTCTTC. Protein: CASSLTLFEQFF.

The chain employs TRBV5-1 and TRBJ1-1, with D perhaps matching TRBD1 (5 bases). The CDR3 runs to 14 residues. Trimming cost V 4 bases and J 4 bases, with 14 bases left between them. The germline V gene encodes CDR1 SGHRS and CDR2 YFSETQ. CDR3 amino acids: CASSQGRGSTEAFF. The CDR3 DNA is TGCGCCAGCAGCCAAGGGAGGGGCAGCACTGAAGCTTTCTTT.

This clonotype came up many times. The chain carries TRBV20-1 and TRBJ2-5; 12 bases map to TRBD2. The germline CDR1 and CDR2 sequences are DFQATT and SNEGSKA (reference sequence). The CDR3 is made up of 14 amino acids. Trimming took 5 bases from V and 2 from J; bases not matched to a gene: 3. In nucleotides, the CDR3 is TGCAGTGCTCGACTAGCGGGAGCTCAAGAGACCCAGTACTTC. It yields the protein CSARLAGAQETQYF.

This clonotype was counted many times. CDR3 nucleotide sequence: TGTGCCAGCAGCTTCTCCAATCCGAACACTGAAGCTTTCTTT. Encoded protein: CASSFSNPNTEAFF. The chain carries TRBV11-2 and TRBJ1-1; D is ambiguous. CDR3 length equals 14 residues. The germline V and J ends were trimmed by 3 bases and 1 base, with 9 bases remaining between them. Germline V gene sequence: CDR1 SGHAT, CDR2 FQNNGV.